Following are 24 T cell receptor beta chains from one sample sequenced in a study of blood T cells in healthy people across ages. With a J-beta primer mix and a sample-barcoded 5' primer, a second PCR ran about 7 to 12 cycles. One entry per CDR3 protein results from TCRdb running MiXCR on the 5' RACE reads. The sample lists a few hundred thousand distinct CDR3 sequences; approximately 26% were seen once. This sample was shared with a second study, whose subject was T cells of mothers and their children.

The specimen was blood. These receptors all come from a boy younger than 10 in good health.

The chain joins TRBV27 to TRBJ1-1; D not certain. Trimming took off 3 bases at V and 6 bases at J, with 14 bases between the two ends. The CDR3 spans 14 residues. Germline lookup yields CDR1 MNHEY and CDR2 SMNVEV (reference sequence). The chain's CDR3 is CASSLARSISEAFF. In DNA form, the CDR3 reads TGTGCCAGCAGTTTGGCAAGGTCAATCTCTGAAGCTTTCTTT.

The J gene is TRBJ2-5, the V gene TRBV6-6, with a weak D call TRBD1 (6 bases). The end of the DNA fits TRBJ2-7 better, so the J call may be wrong. This CDR3 is 16 amino acids long. Germline CDR1 reads MNHNY; CDR2 reads SVGAGI (reference sequence). As DNA, the CDR3 is TGTGCCAGCAGCCCCCGCTTCGAGGGGGTCTCCTACGAGCAGTACTTC. Translation gives CASSPRFEGVSYEQYF.

The table lists this clonotype with a count of one. The V call is TRBV7-8, the J call TRBJ2-1; D is undetermined. V shed 4 bases and J shed 0 bases, with 10 bases lying between them. Germline V gene sequence: CDR1 SGHVS, CDR2 FQNEAQ. The CDR3 has 15 residues. The DNA of the CDR3 is TGTGCCAGCAGCTCCGATCAGAGCTCCTACAATGAGCAGTTCTTC. Translated, it gives CASSSDQSSYNEQFF.

CDR3 sequence (DNA): TGTGCCAGCAGCAAAGGGCAGGACAACTATGGCTACACCTTC. Translated: CASSKGQDNYGYTF. The V and J genes are TRBV21-1 and TRBJ1-2. TRBV21-1 is recorded as a pseudogene. CDR3 length: 14 residues.

CDR3 sequence: CASSPPPQAKLFF. The CDR3, as DNA: TGTGCCAGCAGCCCCCCCCCACAGGCAAAACTGTTTTTT. The chain uses TRBV6-6 and TRBJ1-4, with D possibly matching TRBD1 (5 bases). V was cut by 6 bases and J by 10 bases, with 15 bases left in between. The CDR3 loop spans 13 amino acids. Per germline, CDR1 MNHNY and CDR2 SVGAGI (reference sequence).

This clonotype was detected a few times. The junction does not match germline at one end; this may be a read error. V usage is TRBV5-1 and J usage is TRBJ2-1; TRBD2 matches 12 bases. The CDR3 covers 12 residues. The germline V gene encodes CDR1 SGHRS and CDR2 YFSETQ. DNA of the CDR3: TGCGCCAGCAGGAACGGACTAGCGGGACGATCCTTC. This translates into CASRNGLAGRSF. The whole variable domain, filled in from reference TRBV5-1 and TRBJ2-1, reads KAGVTQTPRYLIKTRGQQVTLSCSPISGHRSVSWYQQTPGQGLQFLFEYFSETQRNKGNFPGRFSGRQFSNSRSEMNVSTLELGDSALYLCASRNGLAGRSFGPGTRLTVL.

This clonotype was counted a few times. V usage is TRBV7-9 and J usage is TRBJ2-7; 7 bases line up with TRBD1. V shed 1 base, J shed 5 bases, and the junction held 5 bases outside the gene matches. Per germline, CDR1 SEHNR and CDR2 FQNEAQ (reference sequence). CDR3 size: 14 residues. The CDR3 bases are TGTGCCAGCAGCTTAGAACAGGGGACCCACGAGCAGTACTTC. Its translation: CASSLEQGTHEQYF.

The chain couples TRBV12-5 to TRBJ2-5; TRBD1 might be the D (5 bases). Trimming took off 6 bases at V and 5 bases at J, with 19 bases between the two ends. Germline CDR1 is LGHNT and CDR2 is FRNRAP. This CDR3 is 15 amino acids long. The CDR3 DNA reads as TGTGCTAGTGGCCGGATGCAGAACTCAGGGGAGACCCAGTACTTC. This translates into CASGRMQNSGETQYF. The whole variable domain, filled in from reference TRBV12-5 and TRBJ2-5, reads DARVTQTPRHKVTEMGQEVTMRCQPILGHNTVFWYRQTMMQGLELLAYFRNRAPLDDSGMPKDRFSAEMPDATLATLKIQPSEPRDSAVYFCASGRMQNSGETQYFGPGTRLLVL.

The chain couples TRBV5-1 to TRBJ2-5, with TRBD2 identical over 13 bases. With the DNA end fitting TRBJ2-1 better, the J assignment may be wrong. CDR1 is SGHRS and CDR2 is YFSETQ in the germline V gene. The CDR3 covers 15 residues. This CDR3 reads CASRGLAGVINEQFF. In DNA, the CDR3 is TGCGCCAGCAGAGGACTAGCGGGAGTAATCAATGAGCAGTTCTTC.

About this clonotype itself: A read error may produce the germline difference seen at one junction end. The chain is built from TRBV7-6 and TRBJ1-4; D call uncertain. The germline V gene encodes CDR1 SGHVS and CDR2 FNYEAQ. This CDR3 comprises 14 residues. CDR3 DNA sequence: TGTGCCAGCAGCTTCCCCCCCCGGGGTGAAAAACCGTTTTTT. Its protein product is CASSFPPRGEKPFF.

This chain uses TRBV12-3 or TRBV12-4 with TRBJ2-1; D is possibly TRBD1 (5 bases). The CDR3 length is 16 residues. The V gene lost 1 base and the J gene lost 6 bases, with 16 bases spanning the gap. CDR3 nucleotide sequence: TGTGCCAGCAGTTTAGTGGACACTGTGTCTGGCAATGAGCAGTTCTTC. It translates to CASSLVDTVSGNEQFF.

V is TRBV12-5 and J is TRBJ2-4; D call uncertain. V was pared by 7 bases and J by 0 bases, with 10 bases between. Germline V gene lookup returns CDR1 LGHNT and CDR2 FRNRAP. The CDR3 contains 14 residues. Here the CDR3 reads CASAVELAKNIQYF. The CDR3 nucleotides read TGTGCTAGTGCCGTGGAGCTAGCCAAAAACATTCAGTACTTC.

The rearrangement joins TRBV5-1 to TRBJ2-5; the match to TRBD2 covers 12 bases. Per the germline V gene, CDR1 is SGHRS and CDR2 is YFSETQ. The V gene end was trimmed by 1 base and the J gene end by 4 bases; junction bases not matched to a gene: 5. There are 16 residues in the CDR3. The CDR3 DNA is TGCGCCAGCAGCTTGTTCCTAGCGGGGGGGCGAGAGACCCAGTACTTC. Protein sequence: CASSLFLAGGRETQYF.

This clonotype appeared many times. A junction boundary mismatches the germline segment, possibly from a read error. The chain joins TRBV5-1 to TRBJ1-1; no definite D call. Germline-derived CDR1 and CDR2 are SGHRS and YFSETQ. The CDR3 length is 13 residues. This chain's CDR3 is CASSLGMNTEAFF. The DNA for the CDR3 is TGTGCCAGCAGCTTAGGGATGAACACTGAAGCTTTCTTT.

This clonotype was seen a few times. The genes are TRBV12-3 or TRBV12-4 and TRBJ2-7; 14 nucleotides align to TRBD2. With 6 bases clipped from V and 6 bases from J, the junction kept 7 bases outside the gene matches. This CDR3 spans 15 amino acids. CDR3 in amino acids: CASSPGTSGGGEQYF. DNA for the CDR3: TGTGCCAGCAGCCCCGGGACTAGCGGGGGTGGCGAGCAGTACTTC.

The chain has TRBV30 and TRBJ2-1; the D is unclear. The J call may be mistaken, given a closer DNA end match to TRBJ2-5. CDR3 length equals 12 residues. Germline CDR1 is GTSNPN and CDR2 is SVGIG (reference sequence). The CDR3 sequence: CAWSQSQETQYF. CDR3 bases: TGTGCCTGGAGTCAATCCCAAGAGACCCAGTACTTC.

CDR3 protein: CASSFRGQDGYTF. The CDR3 coding sequence is TGTGCCAGCAGTTTTCGGGGACAGGATGGCTACACCTTC. The J gene is TRBJ1-2, the V gene TRBV6-2 or TRBV6-3; TRBD1 agrees at 8 bases. CDR1 and CDR2 (germline): MNHEY, SVGEGT. The CDR3 loop spans 13 amino acids. The V segment lost 4 bases and the J segment 6 bases; nucleotides outside the gene matches: 4.

V usage is TRBV5-5 and J usage is TRBJ2-3; D may be TRBD2 (5 bases). The CDR3 extends over 14 amino acids. CDR1 SGHKS and CDR2 YYEKEE come from the germline V gene (reference sequence). V lost 1 base and J 9 bases, leaving 15 bases between the germline ends. The CDR3 coding sequence is TGTGCCAGCAGCTTGCCCCCAGGCCCGGGGACGCAGTATTTT. Residues: CASSLPPGPGTQYF.

In its sample, this clonotype was seen a few times. The V call is TRBV15, the J call TRBJ2-1; 13 positions match TRBD2. The CDR3 extends over 15 amino acids. The junction had 4 bases not matched to a gene; V was cut back by 1 base and J by 10 bases. Germline V CDR1 and CDR2: LNHNV, YYDKDF (reference sequence). CDR3 nucleotides: TGTGCCACCAGCAGAGGACTAGCGGGAGGTAGCGAGCAGTTCTTC. Encoded protein: CATSRGLAGGSEQFF.

The chain links TRBV9 to TRBJ1-5; 8 bases agree with TRBD1. Germline values: CDR1 SGDLS, CDR2 YYNGEE. Trimming at V came to 3 bases and at J to 2 bases, leaving 4 bases not matched to a gene. This CDR3 has 15 residues. CDR3 bases: TGTGCCAGCAGCGGCGGACAGGGTCGCAATCAGCCCCAGCATTTT. Amino acids: CASSGGQGRNQPQHF. Variable domain in full (rest from reference TRBV9 and TRBJ1-5): DSGVTQTPKHLITATGQRVTLRCSPRSGDLSVYWYQQSLDQGLQFLIQYYNGEERAKGNILERFSAQQFPDLHSELNLSSLELGDSALYFCASSGGQGRNQPQHFGDGTRLSIL.

The chain has TRBV29-1 and TRBJ2-2; TRBD1 matches at 9 bases. Germline CDR1 reads SQVTM; CDR2 reads ANQGSEA. The CDR3 runs 15 residues. The V gene end was trimmed by 3 bases and the J gene end by 7 bases; junction bases not matched to a gene: 9. DNA of the CDR3: TGCAGCGTTGAGTCGGACAGGGGACAGAGCGGGGAGCTGTTTTTT. As protein: CSVESDRGQSGELFF.

This clonotype has just a few counts. The chain employs TRBV6-5 and TRBJ2-2, with D possibly matching TRBD2 (6 bases). This CDR3 has 15 residues. V was trimmed by 4 bases and J by 7 bases, leaving 16 bases between them. The V gene's germline CDR1 is MNHEY and CDR2 SVGAGI. The DNA of the CDR3 is TGTGCCAGCAGTTCAGGACAATTGGGACTCGGGGAGCTGTTTTTT. It codes for CASSSGQLGLGELFF.

This clonotype came up a few times. This chain connects TRBV25-1 to TRBJ2-7; D is unclear. The better agreement between TRBJ2-5 and the DNA end casts doubt on the J call. Germline lookup yields CDR1 MGHDK and CDR2 SYGVNS. The CDR3 is made up of 17 amino acids. The DNA of the CDR3 is TGTGCCAGCAGTGAGTCCCTCAGCAGGCTTTTCCAAGAGACCCAGTACTTC. The encoded protein is CASSESLSRLFQETQYF.

This clonotype has only a few counts. The chain employs TRBV12-3 or TRBV12-4 and TRBJ1-1; a weak D match, TRBD1 (6 bases). CDR3 length: 12 amino acids. Trimming cost V 3 bases and J 11 bases, with 13 bases left between them. CDR3 region: CASSFRTGLAFF. The DNA of the CDR3 is TGTGCCAGCAGTTTTAGAACAGGGCTGGCTTTCTTT.